This TCR beta chain was recorded in a study of cytomegalovirus exposure and HLA in healthy donors. Germline trimming cut 5 bases from V and 7 bases from J; bases unmatched to any gene: 11. Germline CDR1 reads MDHEN; CDR2 reads SYDVKM. The CDR3 length is 15 residues. A multiplex PCR was run with 60 Vbeta primers and 13 Jbeta primers. The protocol was immunoSEQ multiplex PCR, while the TCRdb copy is restricted to in-frame clones and leaves out a portion. The repertoire table contains 180,000 or so clones. The chain joins TRBV28 to TRBJ2-1, with TRBD1 matching 7 bases. The specimen sequenced was PBMCs. The TCR originated in a boy aged 5-17 years in good health and CMV-seronegative. CDR3 amino acids: CASSTAGTAGNEQFF. CDR3 bases: TGTGCCAGCAGTACTGCCGGGACAGCCGGGAATGAGCAGTTCTTC.